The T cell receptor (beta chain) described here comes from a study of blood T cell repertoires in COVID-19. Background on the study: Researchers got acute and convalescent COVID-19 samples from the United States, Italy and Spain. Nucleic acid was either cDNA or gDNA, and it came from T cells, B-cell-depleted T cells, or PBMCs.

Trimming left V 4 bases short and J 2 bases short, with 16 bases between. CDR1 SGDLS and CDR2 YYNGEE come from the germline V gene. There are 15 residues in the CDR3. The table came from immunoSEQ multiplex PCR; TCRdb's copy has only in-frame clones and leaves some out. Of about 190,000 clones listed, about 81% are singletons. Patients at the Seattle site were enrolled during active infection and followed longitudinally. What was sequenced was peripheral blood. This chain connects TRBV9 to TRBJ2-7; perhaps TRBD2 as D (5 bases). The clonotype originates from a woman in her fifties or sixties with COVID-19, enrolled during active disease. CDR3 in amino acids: CASSPHERTTYEQYF. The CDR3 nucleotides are TGTGCCAGCAGCCCACACGAGCGGACCACCTACGAGCAGTACTTC.